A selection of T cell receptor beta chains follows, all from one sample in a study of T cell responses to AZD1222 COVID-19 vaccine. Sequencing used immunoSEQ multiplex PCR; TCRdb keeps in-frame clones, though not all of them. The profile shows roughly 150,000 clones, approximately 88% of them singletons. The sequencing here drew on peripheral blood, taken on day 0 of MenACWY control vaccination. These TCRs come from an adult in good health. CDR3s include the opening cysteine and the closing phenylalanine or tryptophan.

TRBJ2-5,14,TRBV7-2,CASSLGGALETQYF
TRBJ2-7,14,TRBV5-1,CASSLGGQPYEQYF
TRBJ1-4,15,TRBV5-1,CASSLGQGGVEKLFF
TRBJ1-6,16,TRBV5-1,CASSLSSGGPDSPLHF
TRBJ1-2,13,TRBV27,CASSTARVEGYTF
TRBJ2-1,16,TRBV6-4,CASSPSGTSGRYEQFF
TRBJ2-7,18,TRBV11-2,CASSPVSRRQGSGYEQYF
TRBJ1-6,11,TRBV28,CASSRVGALHF
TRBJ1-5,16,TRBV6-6,CASELRGGRPNQPQHF
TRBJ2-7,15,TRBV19,CASSPSRDGAYEQYF